Judged by abundance, the clone carrying this T cell receptor beta chain is medium-sized (0.01 to 0.1%). What it binds is unknown. Clones were sequenced by immunoSEQ multiplex PCR, and TCRdb holds only the in-frame ones, with some missing. The repertoire consists of more than 2,000 clones, none detected only once. The CDR3 contains 17 residues. Trimming removed 1 base from V and 5 bases from J; junction bases left unmatched: 10. CDR1 is ENHRY and CDR2 is SYGVKD in the germline V gene. The sample originates from a study of T cells after posttransplantation cyclophosphamide. Treatment was busulfan-fludarabine conditioning, a marrow graft, and cyclophosphamide on days +3 and +4. The study, taken as a whole, reports: Donor CD8+ memory clones often dominated recipient blood repertoires at later times. Skin or GI-infiltrating T cells shared few TRB sequences with blood. After PTCy, TRB diversity resembled that of CNI/methotrexate controls.

This clonotype was sampled from an older female patient who received an allogeneic stem cell transplant from a related donor and was CMV-positive. Some T cells may be transferred from the graft donor. The chain has TRBV10-3 and TRBJ2-3, with 9 bases matching TRBD2. The sample in question was PBMCs, obtained 86 days after allogeneic stem cell transplant with posttransplant cyclophosphamide. The CDR3 protein is CAISELEAGGMVDTQYF. The CDR3 DNA follows: TGTGCCATCAGTGAGTTGGAAGCGGGAGGCATGGTAGATACGCAGTATTTT.